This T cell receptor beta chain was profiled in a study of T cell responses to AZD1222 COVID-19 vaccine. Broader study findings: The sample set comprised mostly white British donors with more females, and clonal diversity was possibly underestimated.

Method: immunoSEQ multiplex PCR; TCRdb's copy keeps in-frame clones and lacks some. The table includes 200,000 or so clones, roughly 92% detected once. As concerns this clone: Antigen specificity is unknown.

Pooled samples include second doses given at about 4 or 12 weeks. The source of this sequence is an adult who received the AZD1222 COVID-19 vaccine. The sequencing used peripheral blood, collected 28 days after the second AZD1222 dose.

CDR3 nucleotide sequence: TGTGCCAGCAGCTTGGGGGACAGCCTTGAAAAACTGTTTTTT. Protein: CASSLGDSLEKLFF. The J gene is TRBJ1-4, the V gene TRBV7-2; 7 bases map to TRBD1. Germline V lookup: CDR1 SGHTA, CDR2 FQGNSA. The CDR3 is 14 residues long. J gave up 7 bases and V 3 bases, and 5 bases lay outside the gene matches.